A selection of T cell receptor beta chains follows, all from one sample in a study of cytomegalovirus exposure and HLA in healthy donors. The repertoire was sequenced with immunoSEQ multiplex PCR; TCRdb's copy has only in-frame clones and lacks some. The sample includes hundreds of thousands of clones, around 78% of them seen just once. Sequencing used PBMCs. These receptors originate from a young woman in good health and CMV-seronegative. CDR3s include the opening cysteine and the closing phenylalanine or tryptophan. The order of the fields is V gene, CDR3 protein.

V gene: TRBV11-2
CDR3 protein: CASSLGGGLGETQYF

V gene: TRBV28
CDR3 protein: CASSLPLSGRARGSNEQFF

V gene: TRBV18
CDR3 protein: CASSPNGQAAVGGYTF

V gene: TRBV11-3
CDR3 protein: CASSPGTTGANVLTF

V gene: TRBV28
CDR3 protein: CASSPSLGRVAEQYF

V gene: TRBV2
CDR3 protein: CASSDRERQPQHF

V gene: TRBV10-3
CDR3 protein: CAIGGTGFDEQYF

V gene: TRBV27
CDR3 protein: CASSYGPGQGARINGYTF

V gene: TRBV30
CDR3 protein: CAWMARKKVYTF

V gene: TRBV6-5
CDR3 protein: CASSLRGVGEQYF

V gene: TRBV7-8
CDR3 protein: CASSSQATLAYRDSSGNTIYF

V gene: TRBV10-1
CDR3 protein: CASSERAGGGYTF

V gene: TRBV11-2
CDR3 protein: CASTTPRRGWNRGYTF

V gene: TRBV6-1
CDR3 protein: CASSEPETPRKTEAFF

V gene: TRBV29-1
CDR3 protein: CSVGQGTYGYTF

V gene: TRBV9
CDR3 protein: CASSPLTVNTEAFF

V gene: TRBV6-4
CDR3 protein: CASSDRTGGAYGYTF

V gene: TRBV5-1
CDR3 protein: CASSLVSGAGEQFF

V gene: TRBV11-2
CDR3 protein: CASSFRRAETQYF

V gene: TRBV10-3
CDR3 protein: CATASDGHSGNTIYF

V gene: TRBV15
CDR3 protein: CATSRDRGTGFYEQYF

V gene: TRBV29-1
CDR3 protein: CSVRDISYNEQFF

V gene: TRBV5-1
CDR3 protein: CASSPPRTSGRGSGELFF

V gene: TRBV6-1
CDR3 protein: CASSMVTLTDTQYF

V gene: TRBV6-4
CDR3 protein: CASSSTGQQLTDTQYF

V gene: TRBV5-6
CDR3 protein: CASSLQSFEDEQYF

V gene: TRBV7-8
CDR3 protein: CASSLGGLSALYEQYF

V gene: TRBV28
CDR3 protein: CASSFTPSGTKNIQYF

V gene: TRBV6-1
CDR3 protein: CASTGSGNTIYF

V gene: TRBV25-1
CDR3 protein: CASSPRPGLGGYTF

V gene: TRBV5-6
CDR3 protein: CASSFFGGHGFF

V gene: TRBV30
CDR3 protein: CAWSVIGSTGTEAFF

V gene: TRBV2
CDR3 protein: CASRGTVSNQPQHF

V gene: TRBV9
CDR3 protein: CASSVSQSEQFF

V gene: TRBV29-1
CDR3 protein: CSVGAGGPTDTQYF

V gene: TRBV27
CDR3 protein: CASSPRRTGGITEAFF

V gene: TRBV7-9
CDR3 protein: CASSFGGTSYEQYF

V gene: TRBV27
CDR3 protein: CASSFPGQEAFF

V gene: TRBV21-1
CDR3 protein: CASSSEGAGANVLTF

V gene: TRBV25-1
CDR3 protein: CASSGKQGGSSGNTIYF

V gene: TRBV7-2
CDR3 protein: CASSLKAGHNYEQYF

V gene: TRBV5-4
CDR3 protein: CASSNRLGQGYGYTF

V gene: TRBV5-5
CDR3 protein: CASSTGGGGTEAFF

V gene: TRBV27
CDR3 protein: CASRPLGGSSYEQYF

V gene: TRBV10-2
CDR3 protein: CASSELAGYNEQFF

V gene: TRBV27
CDR3 protein: CASGPRTSGNEQYF

V gene: TRBV5-4
CDR3 protein: CASSQGAVDGYTF

V gene: TRBV14
CDR3 protein: CASSPPGVRNEQYF

V gene: TRBV19
CDR3 protein: CASRPGQGTMNTEAFF

V gene: TRBV6-5
CDR3 protein: CASSSQGSGGGTEAFF

V gene: TRBV7-3
CDR3 protein: CASSYGVGAPLHF

V gene: TRBV28
CDR3 protein: CASTTSYYEQYF

V gene: TRBV7-2
CDR3 protein: CASSPDRDGYTF

V gene: TRBV5-6
CDR3 protein: CASSLGAAAEAFF

V gene: TRBV10-1
CDR3 protein: CASSESANPTDTQYF

V gene: TRBV2
CDR3 protein: CASRLEGYTF

V gene: TRBV4-1
CDR3 protein: CASSPNIGSGEQYF

V gene: TRBV19
CDR3 protein: CASSIEASGYNEQFF

V gene: TRBV5-6
CDR3 protein: CASSSGQGPYNEQFF

V gene: TRBV6-5
CDR3 protein: CASSYSSRGVNEQYF